These T cell receptor beta chains were read from a single sample in a study of shared clonotypes between healthy human individuals. The repertoire was sequenced with immunoSEQ multiplex PCR; TCRdb's copy has only in-frame clones and lacks some. Here the sample spans some 1,900,000 clones, about 94% being singletons. The sequencing sample was made of naive CD8+ T cells sorted from blood. These receptors were collected from a young man in good health. Both conserved end residues are part of each CDR3. The D gene is left open where the match is weak. Not every row has a clone size; where given, it reads once, few, many or a size class.

size	V	J	D	CDR3	DNA
-	TRBV27	TRBJ1-2	-	CASSFIRGDGYTF	TGTGCCAGCAGTTTTATCAGGGGTGATGGCTACACCTTC
-	TRBV6-5	TRBJ2-7	-	CASSAGSHEQYF	TGTGCCAGCAGTGCAGGCTCCCACGAGCAGTACTTC
-	TRBV18	TRBJ2-7	-	CASSPNEAPYEQYF	TGTGCCAGCTCACCAAATGAGGCCCCCTACGAGCAGTACTTC
-	TRBV7-9	TRBJ1-5	-	CASSLGGNNQPQHF	TGTGCCAGCAGCTTGGGGGGGAACAATCAGCCCCAGCATTTT
-	TRBV6-5	TRBJ1-6	-	CASSYEQGSGSPLHF	TGTGCCAGCAGTTACGAACAGGGATCAGGTTCACCCCTCCACTTT
-	TRBV7-2	TRBJ1-2	TRBD1	CASSPCTFGQGCYGYTF	TGTGCCAGCAGCCCGTGTACCTTTGGACAGGGATGCTATGGCTACACCTTC
-	TRBV25-1	TRBJ2-1	TRBD2	CASRLSGSLNEQFF	TGTGCCAGCAGACTAAGCGGGAGTCTCAATGAGCAGTTCTTC
-	TRBV6-1	TRBJ2-5	-	CASSEPDYQETQYF	TGTGCCAGCAGTGAACCCGATTACCAAGAGACCCAGTACTTC
-	TRBV7-8	TRBJ1-1	-	CASSTSPATGHPAEAFF	TGTGCCAGCAGCACCAGCCCCGCCACGGGACATCCGGCCGAAGCTTTCTTT
-	TRBV5-4	TRBJ2-5	-	CASTFPGSETQYF	TGTGCCAGCACCTTCCCAGGTAGCGAGACCCAGTACTTC
-	TRBV13	TRBJ2-7	-	CASSLALGTVSSYEQYF	TGTGCCAGCAGCTTAGCCCTGGGGACGGTGAGCTCCTACGAGCAGTACTTC
-	TRBV15	TRBJ2-5	TRBD2	CATSSLGGGQETQYF	TGTGCCACCAGCAGTCTTGGGGGAGGGCAAGAGACCCAGTACTTC
-	TRBV7-6	TRBJ2-7	TRBD1	CASSLDPAGTGTYEQYF	TGTGCCAGCAGCTTAGACCCTGCCGGGACAGGGACCTACGAGCAGTACTTC
-	TRBV4-2	TRBJ1-5	TRBD1	CASSQEGGAGNQPQHF	TGTGCCAGCAGCCAAGAAGGGGGCGCGGGCAATCAGCCCCAGCATTTT
-	TRBV4-3	TRBJ2-7	TRBD2	CASSQDRGTRSYEQYF	TGCGCCAGCAGCCAAGATCGGGGGACTAGATCCTACGAGCAGTACTTC
-	TRBV6-6	TRBJ2-3	-	CASSYSTDLTDTQYF	TGTGCCAGCAGTTACTCGACGGATCTCACAGATACGCAGTATTTT
few	TRBV13	TRBJ1-5	-	CASSLGRDNQPQHF	TGTGCCAGCAGCTTAGGCAGGGATAATCAGCCCCAGCATTTT
-	TRBV5-4	TRBJ1-6	-	CASSLSGVSPLHF	TGTGCCAGCAGCTTGTCAGGGGTTTCACCCCTCCACTTT
-	TRBV11-2	TRBJ1-1	-	CASSFGQGGTNTEAFF	TGTGCCAGCAGCTTCGGGCAGGGTGGAACGAACACTGAAGCTTTCTTT
-	TRBV5-1	TRBJ1-2	TRBD1	CASSLAGQLSGYTF	TGCGCCAGCAGCTTGGCGGGACAGCTAAGTGGCTACACCTTC
-	TRBV4-1	TRBJ1-1	TRBD1	CASSHIPWDRGPTEAFF	TGCGCCAGCAGCCATATCCCTTGGGACAGGGGGCCCACTGAAGCTTTCTTT
-	TRBV30	TRBJ2-5	-	CAWSGNQETQYF	TGTGCCTGGAGCGGAAACCAAGAGACCCAGTACTTC
-	TRBV28	TRBJ2-7	-	CASSFFRLTEQYF	TGTGCCAGCAGTTTTTTTAGACTAACCGAGCAGTACTTC
-	TRBV2	TRBJ2-4	TRBD1	CASSRTGPLDIQYF	TGTGCCAGCAGTAGGACAGGGCCATTGGACATTCAGTACTTC
-	TRBV6-6	TRBJ2-3	-	CASSYTGPPDTQYF	TGTGCCAGCAGTTATACAGGACCCCCAGATACGCAGTATTTT
-	TRBV10-2	TRBJ2-7	TRBD1	CASSVGQVAYEQYF	TGCGCCAGCAGTGTGGGACAGGTAGCCTACGAGCAGTACTTC
-	TRBV19	TRBJ2-3	TRBD2	CASSRTRATTDTQYF	TGTGCCAGTAGTCGGACTAGAGCGACCACAGATACGCAGTATTTT
once	TRBV7-9	TRBJ2-2	-	CASSLGLGELFF	TGTGCCAGCAGCTTAGGCCTCGGGGAGCTGTTTTTT
-	TRBV10-1	TRBJ2-7	TRBD2	CASSESLAGGPGEQYF	TGCGCCAGCAGTGAGTCACTAGCGGGAGGGCCGGGCGAGCAGTACTTC
-	TRBV29-1	TRBJ1-4	-	CSAGPTNEKLFF	TGCAGTGCCGGGCCCACTAATGAAAAACTGTTTTTT
-	TRBV5-6	TRBJ2-7	TRBD2	CASTPGLAFYEQYF	TGTGCCAGCACCCCGGGACTAGCTTTCTACGAGCAGTACTTC
-	TRBV11-2	TRBJ2-7	-	CASSLGVGTYEQYF	TGTGCCAGCAGCTTAGGGGTCGGAACCTACGAGCAGTACTTC
-	TRBV7-2	TRBJ2-7	-	CASSLAAGGQLYEQYF	TGTGCCAGCAGCTTAGCGGCGGGGGGACAGCTGTACGAGCAGTACTTC
-	TRBV4-1	TRBJ1-3	TRBD1	CASSQEGGQGSQTIYF	TGCGCCAGCAGCCAAGAAGGGGGACAGGGGAGCCAAACCATATATTTT
-	TRBV5-4	TRBJ2-3	-	CASSYLSTDTQYF	TGTGCCAGCAGCTATTTGAGCACAGATACGCAGTATTTT
-	TRBV29-1	TRBJ2-7	-	CSVNLPLGDEQYF	TGCAGCGTTAATTTACCCCTCGGGGACGAGCAGTACTTC
-	TRBV2	TRBJ2-7	TRBD1	CASENRDSPYEQYF	TGTGCCAGCGAAAACCGGGACAGTCCCTACGAGCAGTACTTC
-	TRBV28	TRBJ1-5	-	CASSFGQPNQPQHF	TGTGCCAGCAGTTTTGGTCAGCCGAATCAGCCCCAGCATTTT
-	TRBV19	TRBJ2-3	-	CASSIGLLRDTQYF	TGTGCCAGTAGTATAGGACTGCTGAGGGATACGCAGTATTTT
-	TRBV4-2	TRBJ2-7	-	CASSQVQADEQYF	TGTGCCAGCAGCCAAGTCCAGGCGGACGAGCAGTACTTC